This T cell receptor (beta chain) was recorded in a study of blood T cells in healthy people across ages (dated by TCRdb to about 2015). At the level of the whole study: Template switching captured roughly one uniquely barcoded TCR beta cDNA molecule per two T cells in model experiments. To avoid experimental bias, donors of different ages were randomly spread across the sequencing lanes. Two additional independent replicas of 1 million unique cDNA reads from the same blood draw were analyzed for two donors (one aged 18 to 30 and one aged 80 or older). Donors were grouped into four age groups: young (average roughly 15 years), middle-aged (around 39), aged (about 60) and long-lived (roughly 80). To track age-related changes in TCR beta repertoire diversity, the study relied on deep sequencing normalized with unique cDNA molecular identifiers. Paper-wide results and their limitations: Bulk unsorted PBMC profiling prevented conclusive comparison of naive and antigen-experienced compartments. As age increased, observed TCR beta diversity per million T cells dropped in a roughly linear way, and a significant reduction was already evident by age about 40. Observed TCR beta diversity correlated strongly with the percentage of naive T cells measured by flow cytometry. Estimates of total diversity based on one million sequenced T cells were regarded as lower bounds and as underestimates. The long-lived group showed more naive CD4+ T cells, fewer expanded clones and increased TCR diversity than the aged group, suggesting age selection. Donor CMV infection status was unknown, potentially confounding age-related changes in expanded clonotypes.

Reading the germline V gene gives CDR1 LGHNA and CDR2 YNFKEQ. V is reduced by 0 bases and J by 4 bases, leaving a spacing of 12 bases between them. The cysteine opens and the phenylalanine closes a CDR3 of 15 amino acids. Just the 45-base CDR3 DNA is kept, in frame starting at base 1. Library method: 5' RACE. The sequencing machine was an Illumina HiSeq 2500. The second PCR ran for roughly 7 to 11 cycles and used a J-beta primer mix along with a sample-barcoded 5' primer. A unique molecular identifier was introduced onto each TCR beta cDNA molecule by a template-switch 5' adaptor carrying 12 random nucleotides. At least 2.5 million CDR3-containing paired-end reads were obtained from each sample. All of the RNA was converted into first-strand cDNA using the Mint cDNA synthesis kit, with a TRBC-specific oligonucleotide serving as the primer. All cDNA was treated with uracil-DNA glycosylase and then went through a first 18-cycle PCR with the universal primers M1SS and BC2_uni_R. The authors' pipeline ran thus. Normalization of each sample was performed by random selection of 1 million high-quality reads, each carrying a distinct molecular identifier. Reads with shared molecular identifiers were discarded instead of being binned into consensus sequences. CDR3 identification, clonotype clustering and error correction used MiTCR with a Q25 quality threshold and the strictest error-elimination algorithm. A nonparametric unseen species model using Euler transformation provided a lower-bound estimate of total TCR beta diversity. TCRdb's own reprocessing of the public reads used fastp at Q25 and MiXCR and kept productive beta chains. Entries are consolidated by CDR3 protein sequence, retaining the most common genes and DNA. Clone size and V and J calls follow TCRdb, not the original study. The sample records hundreds of thousands of distinct CDR3 sequences, about 52% of which are singletons. The ten biggest clones cover under 65% of the sample.

The donors were 40 or so Caucasian individuals from Russia, aged about 6 to 100 years, who were systemically healthy. Each donor gave around 9.9 milliliters of peripheral blood, collected into EDTA-treated Vacutainer tubes. Ficoll-Paque density-gradient centrifugation was used to isolate PBMCs, with at least 6.5 million per sample. Total RNA, at least 5.5 micrograms per sample, was extracted from PBMCs with Trizol reagent. For every donor, an aliquot of PBMCs went through flow cytometry to measure the percentages of naive CD45RAhigh/CD27high T cells. This clonotype was counted ten times or more. Its antigen is still unknown. Per-nucleotide qualities are absent, and no much larger clonotype sits a single base away.

The chain is encoded by TRBV4-2 joined to TRBJ1-2, with the identity of the D gene unclear. Sequenced sample: blood. The sequence was obtained from a man aged 60 to 69 in good health. The CDR3 reads CASSQEGAGVYGYTF. The sequenced DNA: TGTGCCAGCAGCCAAGAAGGAGCAGGCGTCTATGGCTACACCTTC.